This is a list of T cell receptor beta chains from one sample in a study of T cell responses to AZD1222 COVID-19 vaccine. Produced via immunoSEQ multiplex PCR; TCRdb's table is partial and in-frame only. Among fewer than 150,000 clones listed, around 90% were seen once. Sample: peripheral blood, taken 28 days after the second AZD1222 dose. These receptors all come from an adult who received the AZD1222 COVID-19 vaccine. Both conserved end residues are part of each CDR3. D genes are given only for firm matches. Expanded clones get a size class; other rows say once, few or many, or leave the size out.

V gene	J gene	D gene	CDR3 length	clone size	CDR3 protein	CDR3 DNA
TRBV9	TRBJ1-1	TRBD1	14	NA	CASSEGQAPREAFF	TGTGCCAGCAGCGAGGGACAGGCCCCACGTGAAGCTTTCTTT
TRBV24-1	TRBJ1-1	NA	15	NA	CATSDSRGKNTEAFF	TGTGCCACCAGTGATTCACGGGGCAAGAACACTGAAGCTTTCTTT
TRBV27	TRBJ1-6	NA	14	NA	CASGYRTANSPLHF	TGTGCCAGCGGTTATAGAACGGCTAATTCACCCCTCCACTTT
TRBV6-1	TRBJ1-5	TRBD1	17	NA	CASSEAGTGTRGQPQHF	TGTGCCAGCAGTGAGGCCGGGACAGGGACACGTGGGCAGCCCCAGCATTTT
TRBV7-3	TRBJ1-1	NA	15	NA	CASSLTAQVNTEAFF	TGTGCCAGCAGCTTAACGGCCCAGGTGAACACTGAAGCTTTCTTT
TRBV3-1/TRBV3-2	TRBJ1-2	NA	12	NA	CASSRETGGYTF	TGTGCCAGCAGCCGAGAGACGGGTGGCTACACCTTC
TRBV6-5	TRBJ1-3	NA	15	few	CATERGGASGNTIYF	TGTGCCACCGAACGGGGGGGCGCTTCTGGAAACACCATATATTTT
TRBV7-2	TRBJ2-7	TRBD2	15	few	CASSPGQRGPHEQYF	TGTGCCAGCAGCCCAGGGCAGCGGGGCCCCCACGAGCAGTACTTC
TRBV18	TRBJ1-6	NA	14	NA	CASSQDSYNSPLHF	TGTGCCAGCTCACAGGACAGCTATAATTCACCCCTCCACTTT
TRBV2	TRBJ1-3	NA	15	once	CASSESKGTGNTIYF	TGTGCCAGCAGTGAAAGTAAGGGGACCGGAAACACCATATATTTT
TRBV28	TRBJ1-1	TRBD1	13	NA	CASQSGGWAEAFF	TGTGCCAGTCAATCAGGGGGCTGGGCTGAAGCTTTCTTT
TRBV5-4	TRBJ2-5	NA	15	NA	CASSLPGVQQETQYF	TGTGCCAGCAGTCTCCCGGGGGTCCAGCAAGAGACCCAGTACTTC
TRBV4-2	TRBJ2-3	NA	16	NA	CASSQGGSRDYDTQYF	TGTGCCAGCAGCCAGGGAGGTTCCCGAGATTATGATACGCAGTATTTT
TRBV6-5	TRBJ1-1	NA	14	NA	CASSYEGGNTEAFF	TGTGCCAGCAGTTACGAGGGAGGGAACACTGAAGCTTTCTTT
TRBV6-6	TRBJ1-3	TRBD1	17	NA	CASSPTVTGASGNTIYF	TGTGCCAGCAGTCCAACCGTCACAGGGGCCTCTGGAAACACCATATATTTT
TRBV19	TRBJ1-5	TRBD1	18	NA	CASSKGTGAENSNQPQHF	TGTGCCAGTAGTAAGGGGACAGGGGCCGAAAATAGCAATCAGCCCCAGCATTTT
TRBV15	TRBJ1-1	TRBD1	17	NA	CATSRTDRGRGNTEAFF	TGTGCCACCAGCAGAACGGACAGGGGGAGAGGAAACACTGAAGCTTTCTTT
TRBV5-1	TRBJ2-2	TRBD2	17	NA	CASSSGTSGGGTGELFF	TGCGCCAGCAGCTCCGGGACTAGCGGAGGAGGGACCGGGGAGCTGTTTTTT
TRBV29-1	TRBJ2-5	NA	13	once	CSVYRVEGQAQYF	TGCAGCGTTTACAGGGTTGAGGGCCAGGCCCAGTACTTC
TRBV5-5	TRBJ1-4	TRBD1	18	NA	CASSLRQGAGATNEKLFF	TGTGCCAGCAGCTTGAGACAGGGGGCTGGCGCAACTAATGAAAAACTGTTTTTT
TRBV11-2	TRBJ2-5	NA	12	NA	CASSLTQETQYF	TGTGCCAGCAGCTTAACCCAAGAGACCCAGTACTTC
TRBV3-1/TRBV3-2	TRBJ1-5	NA	18	NA	CASSQDGNKVDGRQPQHF	TGTGCCAGCAGCCAAGACGGAAACAAGGTGGACGGGCGTCAGCCCCAGCATTTT
TRBV19	TRBJ1-2	TRBD1	13	NA	CASSSPGTGGYTF	TGTGCCAGTAGCTCCCCCGGGACAGGAGGCTACACCTTC
TRBV2	TRBJ2-5	NA	19	NA	CASRPSDIPLGADQETQYF	TGTGCCAGCAGGCCTAGCGACATTCCTCTAGGGGCGGACCAAGAGACCCAGTACTTC
TRBV30	TRBJ1-5	NA	16	NA	CAWRGSGARPNQPQHF	TGTGCCTGGAGAGGATCCGGGGCGCGTCCTAATCAGCCCCAGCATTTT
TRBV11-2	TRBJ2-7	TRBD1	14	NA	CASSLGQESYEQYF	TGTGCCAGCAGCTTGGGACAGGAATCCTACGAGCAGTACTTC
TRBV11-2	TRBJ1-1	NA	12	NA	CASSPGQFEAFF	TGTGCCAGCAGCCCAGGGCAGTTTGAAGCTTTCTTT
TRBV28	TRBJ1-5	NA	14	NA	CASSPGRANQPQHF	TGTGCCAGCAGTCCCGGGAGGGCGAATCAGCCCCAGCATTTT
TRBV7-2	TRBJ1-2	TRBD1	14	NA	CASSLPSRGVGYTF	TGTGCCAGCAGCTTACCGAGCAGGGGGGTTGGCTACACCTTC
TRBV7-6	TRBJ2-1	TRBD2	14	NA	CASSISGGANEQFF	TGTGCCAGCAGCATCAGCGGGGGGGCGAACGAGCAGTTCTTC
TRBV2	TRBJ2-6	NA	12	NA	CASSSGANVLTF	TGTGCCAGCAGTTCTGGGGCCAACGTCCTGACTTTC
TRBV27	TRBJ1-2	NA	11	NA	CASSFNYGYTF	TGTGCCAGCAGTTTTAACTATGGCTACACCTTC
TRBV6-2/TRBV6-3	TRBJ1-1	TRBD1	14	NA	CASSYGTGQSQAFF	TGTGCCAGCAGTTACGGGACAGGGCAGTCTCAAGCTTTCTTT
TRBV12-3/TRBV12-4	TRBJ1-2	NA	13	NA	CASSRDGGYGYTF	TGTGCCAGCAGTAGGGACGGAGGCTATGGCTACACCTTC
TRBV21-1	TRBJ2-2	NA	15	NA	CASSTGQGARGELFF	TGTGCCAGCAGCACAGGACAGGGGGCTCGGGGGGAGCTGTTTTTT
TRBV6-5	TRBJ1-2	TRBD1	14	NA	CASSYDRGPYGYTF	TGTGCCAGCAGTTACGACAGGGGGCCGTATGGCTACACCTTC
TRBV19	TRBJ1-2	TRBD1	16	once	CASTQAWTGGWYGYTF	TGTGCCAGTACTCAAGCATGGACAGGGGGCTGGTATGGCTACACCTTC
TRBV19	TRBJ2-7	NA	13	NA	CASSKGGVYEQYF	TGTGCCAGTAGTAAAGGGGGAGTCTACGAGCAGTACTTC
TRBV30	TRBJ1-6	NA	17	NA	CAWSEPGLRSYNSPLHF	TGTGCCTGGAGTGAGCCGGGGCTGAGGTCCTATAATTCACCCCTCCACTTT
TRBV30	TRBJ2-3	TRBD2	15	NA	CACTSGGRGTDTQYF	TGTGCCTGCACTAGCGGGGGGCGGGGCACAGATACGCAGTATTTT
TRBV20-1	TRBJ1-1	NA	11	NA	CSEVANTEAFF	TGCAGTGAGGTGGCGAACACTGAAGCTTTCTTT
TRBV19	TRBJ1-1	NA	14	NA	CASSNDWGGTEAFF	TGTGCCAGTAGTAACGACTGGGGGGGGACTGAAGCTTTCTTT
TRBV28	TRBJ1-5	NA	13	NA	CASSLKGDQPQHF	TGTGCCAGCAGCCTGAAGGGGGATCAGCCCCAGCATTTT
TRBV20-1	TRBJ2-1	TRBD1	14	NA	CSASSQGAWDEQFF	TGCAGTGCTAGTTCCCAGGGGGCTTGGGATGAGCAGTTCTTC
TRBV3-1/TRBV3-2	TRBJ1-4	NA	15	NA	CASSQDSAGKEKLFF	TGTGCCAGCAGCCAAGATTCCGCAGGGAAAGAAAAACTGTTTTTT
TRBV14	TRBJ2-3	NA	13	NA	CASSQVDGGTQYF	TGTGCCAGCAGCCAAGTTGACGGAGGTACGCAGTATTTT
TRBV24-1	TRBJ1-5	NA	15	NA	CATSDRGGLEEPQHF	TGTGCCACCAGTGACCGCGGCGGACTGGAGGAGCCCCAGCATTTT
TRBV9	TRBJ2-3	NA	15	NA	CASSSLLGTLDTQYF	TGTGCCAGCAGCTCCCTTCTGGGCACACTTGATACGCAGTATTTT
TRBV19	TRBJ2-4	TRBD1	18	NA	CASSIDQGAGGRGNIQYF	TGTGCCAGTAGTATAGATCAGGGGGCAGGCGGTAGGGGAAACATTCAGTACTTC
TRBV6-5	TRBJ1-3	TRBD1	14	once	CASKTGASGNTIYF	TGTGCCAGCAAGACAGGGGCCTCTGGAAACACCATATATTTT